Sequencing of this T cell receptor beta chain was carried out in a study of blood T cell repertoires in COVID-19. Authors' analysis steps: Amplifying reference gene primers gave estimates of nucleated cell counts. The data were produced by immunoSEQ multiplex PCR, yet TCRdb's version contains in-frame clones alone and is incomplete. V, J and clone size are those of that table, while D and trimming were read from the DNA. The sample shows about 370,000 clones, roughly 90% of them seen only once. Seattle cases were enrolled at active infection and followed longitudinally. In germline, CDR1 is SGDLS, CDR2 YYNGEE. The CDR3 consists of 15 residues. V was clipped by 4 bases and J by 2 bases; unmatched bases: 6.

This clonotype originated in a woman aged 25 to 39 with COVID-19, enrolled during active disease. Sequencing was performed on peripheral blood. This rearrangement joins TRBV9 to TRBJ2-7; 10 bases are a match to TRBD2. Here the CDR3 reads CASSSGLAEPYEQYF. The DNA of the CDR3 is TGTGCCAGCAGCTCCGGACTAGCGGAACCCTACGAGCAGTACTTC.